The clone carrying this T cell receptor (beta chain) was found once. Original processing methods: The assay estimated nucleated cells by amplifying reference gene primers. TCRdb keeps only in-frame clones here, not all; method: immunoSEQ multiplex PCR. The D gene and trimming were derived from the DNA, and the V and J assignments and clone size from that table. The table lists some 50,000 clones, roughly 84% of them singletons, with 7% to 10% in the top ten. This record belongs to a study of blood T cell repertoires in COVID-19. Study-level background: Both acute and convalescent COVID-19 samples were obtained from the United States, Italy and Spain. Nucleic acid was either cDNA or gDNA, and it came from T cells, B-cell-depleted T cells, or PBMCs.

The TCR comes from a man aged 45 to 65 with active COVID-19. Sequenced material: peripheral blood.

CDR3 residues: CASSSLGGAVNYGYTF. As DNA, the CDR3 is TGTGCCAGCAGTTCCCTGGGAGGGGCCGTGAACTATGGCTACACCTTC. This chain joins TRBV28 and TRBJ1-2; a weak D match, TRBD1 (5 bases). The V gene lost 4 bases and the J gene lost 2 bases, with 17 bases spanning the gap. This CDR3 is built from 16 residues. The germline CDR1 and CDR2 sequences are MDHEN and SYDVKM.